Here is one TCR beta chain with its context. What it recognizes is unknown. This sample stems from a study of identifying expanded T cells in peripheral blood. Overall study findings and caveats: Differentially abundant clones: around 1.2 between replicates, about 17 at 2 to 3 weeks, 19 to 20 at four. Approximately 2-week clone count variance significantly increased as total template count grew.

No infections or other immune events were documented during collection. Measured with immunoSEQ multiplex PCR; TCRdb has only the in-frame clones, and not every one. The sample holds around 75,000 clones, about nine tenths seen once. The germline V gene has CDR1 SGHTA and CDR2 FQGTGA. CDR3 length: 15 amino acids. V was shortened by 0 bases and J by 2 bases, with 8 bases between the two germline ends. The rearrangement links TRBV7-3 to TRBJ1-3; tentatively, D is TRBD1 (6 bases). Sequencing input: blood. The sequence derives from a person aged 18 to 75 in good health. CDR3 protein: CASSLTGGPGNTIYF. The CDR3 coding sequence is TGTGCCAGCAGCTTAACAGGGGGGCCTGGAAACACCATATATTTT.